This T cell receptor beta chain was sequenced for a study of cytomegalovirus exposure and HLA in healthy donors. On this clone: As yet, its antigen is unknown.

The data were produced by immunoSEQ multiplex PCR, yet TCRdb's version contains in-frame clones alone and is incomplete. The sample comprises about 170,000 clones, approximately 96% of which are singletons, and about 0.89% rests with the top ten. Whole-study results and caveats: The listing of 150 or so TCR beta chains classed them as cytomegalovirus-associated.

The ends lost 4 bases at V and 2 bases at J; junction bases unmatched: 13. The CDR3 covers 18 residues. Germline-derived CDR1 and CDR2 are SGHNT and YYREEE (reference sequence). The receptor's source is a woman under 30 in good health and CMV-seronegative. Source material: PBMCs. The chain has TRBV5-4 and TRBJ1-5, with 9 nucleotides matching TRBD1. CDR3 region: CASSLTGQGQGGNQPQHF. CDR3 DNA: TGTGCCAGCAGCCTGACGGGACAGGGCCAGGGTGGCAATCAGCCCCAGCATTTT.